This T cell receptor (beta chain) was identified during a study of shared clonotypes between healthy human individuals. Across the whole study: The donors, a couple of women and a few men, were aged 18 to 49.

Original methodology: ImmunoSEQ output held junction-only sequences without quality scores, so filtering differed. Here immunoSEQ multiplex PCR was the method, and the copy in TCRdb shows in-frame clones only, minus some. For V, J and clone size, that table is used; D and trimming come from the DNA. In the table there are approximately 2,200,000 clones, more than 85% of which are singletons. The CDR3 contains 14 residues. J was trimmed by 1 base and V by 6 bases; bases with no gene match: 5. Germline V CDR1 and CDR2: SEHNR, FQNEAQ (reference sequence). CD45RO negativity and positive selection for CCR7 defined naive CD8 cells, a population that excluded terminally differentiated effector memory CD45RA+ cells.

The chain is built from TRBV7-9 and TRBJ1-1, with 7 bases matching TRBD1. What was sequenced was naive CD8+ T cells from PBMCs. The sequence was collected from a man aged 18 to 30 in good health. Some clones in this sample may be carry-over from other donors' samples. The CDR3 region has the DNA TGTGCCAGCAGTTCAGGGGGTGGGAACACTGAAGCTTTCTTT. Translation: CASSSGGGNTEAFF. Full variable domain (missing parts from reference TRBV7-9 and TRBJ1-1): DTGVSQNPRHKITKRGQNVTFRCDPISEHNRLYWYRQTLGQGPEFLTYFQNEAQLEKSRLLSDRFSAERPKGSFSTLEIQRTEQGDSAMYLCASSSGGGNTEAFFGQGTRLTVV.